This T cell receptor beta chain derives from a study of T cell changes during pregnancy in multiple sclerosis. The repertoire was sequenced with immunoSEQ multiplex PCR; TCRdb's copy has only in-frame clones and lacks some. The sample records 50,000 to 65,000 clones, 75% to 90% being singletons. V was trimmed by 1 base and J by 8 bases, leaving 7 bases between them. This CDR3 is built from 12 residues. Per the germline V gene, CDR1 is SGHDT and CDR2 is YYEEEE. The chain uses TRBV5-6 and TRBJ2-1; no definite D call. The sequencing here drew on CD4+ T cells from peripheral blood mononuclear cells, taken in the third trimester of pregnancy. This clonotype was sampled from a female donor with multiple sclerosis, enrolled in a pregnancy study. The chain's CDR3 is CASSLPQDEQFF. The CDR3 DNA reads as TGTGCCAGCAGCTTGCCGCAGGATGAGCAGTTCTTC.